These 14 T cell receptor beta chains originate from one sample sequenced in a study of metastatic and nonmetastatic thyroid tumors. MiXCR was used by TCRdb to re-call the PCR reads. The repertoire holds about 16,000 clones, with under 15% as singletons. Each patient went into thyroid surgery without having received any treatment. Input material: tumor tissue. The receptor set was obtained from a female donor with papillary thyroid cancer or a benign thyroid nodule (not recorded which). Some clones in this sample may be carry-over from other donors' samples.

This clone was seen ten or more times. J is TRBJ2-7 and V is TRBV29-1; D is unclear. This CDR3 spans 13 amino acids. Germline V gene sequence: CDR1 SQVTM, CDR2 ANQGSEA. Trimming stripped 7 bases from V and 6 bases from J, with 19 bases between. The CDR3 spells CSAQPDLVSEQYF. DNA of the CDR3: TGCAGCGCCCAGCCGGACCTCGTGAGCGAGCAGTACTTC.

This clone was seen at least ten times. This chain uses TRBV29-1 with TRBJ2-5; D possibly corresponds to TRBD1 (5 bases). The CDR3 covers 14 residues. Germline CDR1 and CDR2: SQVTM and ANQGSEA. The germline V and J ends were trimmed by 5 bases and 5 bases, with 18 bases remaining between them. The CDR3 loop is CSVQPQALGETQYF. CDR3 nucleotides: TGCAGCGTTCAGCCACAGGCCCTCGGGGAGACCCAGTACTTC.

This clone appeared a few times. J is TRBJ1-1 and V is TRBV12-3 or TRBV12-4; D gene ambiguous. Trimming removed 6 bases at V and 10 bases at J, with 15 bases between. The CDR3 covers 12 residues. CDR3 loop: CASSPLRWGAFF. As DNA, the CDR3 is TGTGCCAGCAGCCCGTTACGGTGGGGAGCTTTCTTT.

This clone has ten or more counts. This rearrangement joins TRBV20-1 to TRBJ1-4; perhaps TRBD1 as D (6 bases). The CDR3 loop spans 14 amino acids. The ends were cut back, 6 bases at V and 7 bases at J, with 18 bases in the middle. Looked up from germline, CDR1 is DFQATT and CDR2 is SNEGSKA (reference sequence). For the CDR3, the DNA is TGCAGTGCCGAGAAGGGGGAAGGGAGTGAAAAACTGTTTTTT. Amino acids: CSAEKGEGSEKLFF.

Ten or more counts support this clone. The chain joins TRBV28 to TRBJ2-1; TRBD2 matches 7 bases. Germline V gives CDR1 MDHEN, CDR2 SYDVKM. The trim removed 6 bases at V and 8 bases at J, leaving 7 bases unmatched. CDR3 length: 13 residues. The CDR3 nucleotides read TGTGCCAGCAGGGGGGGAGGGTTCCATGAGCAGTTCTTC. This encodes CASRGGGFHEQFF.

In its sample, this clone was seen a few times. One base away lies a much larger clone, so this may be a sequencing read error. The chain has TRBV19 and TRBJ2-7, with D maybe TRBD1 (5 bases). The CDR3 has 14 residues. CDR1 LNHDA and CDR2 SQIVND come from the germline V gene (reference sequence). The CDR3 nucleotides are TGTGCCAGCTCCGGTGACAGTGCTACCTACGAGCAGTGCTTC. Translating gives CASSGDSATYEQCF.

In its sample, this clone was seen many times. Additional DNA sequences in this sample encode the identical CDR3. The chain links TRBV20-1 to TRBJ1-1; 8 bases fit TRBD1. The CDR3 has 18 amino acids. The ends lost 6 bases at V and 5 bases at J; junction bases unmatched: 23. Looked up from germline, CDR1 is DFQATT and CDR2 is SNEGSKA (reference sequence). The CDR3 loop reads CSAPWGQEGRWGKTEAFF. The CDR3 region has the DNA TGCAGTGCCCCCTGGGGACAGGAGGGTCGGTGGGGAAAAACTGAAGCTTTCTTT.

The V gene is TRBV7-9, the J gene TRBJ2-7, with TRBD1 matching over 7 bases. The CDR3 length is 15 residues. With 5 bases clipped from V and 6 bases from J, the junction kept 13 bases outside the gene matches. Germline CDR1 reads SEHNR; CDR2 reads FQNEAQ (reference sequence). The CDR3 is CASSRGTEPEGEQYF. The CDR3 nucleotides are TGTGCCAGCAGCCGAGGGACAGAGCCTGAGGGCGAGCAGTACTTC.

This clone was detected ten times or more. Since no conserved phenylalanine or tryptophan closes the CDR3, a read error is the likely cause. CDR3 amino acids: CAISELAGDLEQFL. The CDR3, as DNA: TGTGCCATCAGTGAGTTAGCGGGGGACTTGGAGCAGTTCCTC. The chain is built from TRBV10-3 and TRBJ2-1; 9 bases are shared with TRBD2. Trimming took 1 base from V and 10 from J; bases not matched to a gene: 5. The CDR3 runs to 14 residues. Germline V lookup: CDR1 ENHRY, CDR2 SYGVKD.

This clone was counted ten times or more. The genes are TRBV18 and TRBJ2-3; tentative D call: TRBD1 (6 bases). The CDR3 loop spans 15 amino acids. V lost 5 bases to trimming and J lost 4 bases, with 16 bases between them. Germline CDR1 and CDR2: KGHSH and LQKENI. The CDR3 protein is CASSTSTEGADTQYF. The CDR3 DNA sequence: TGTGCCAGCTCAACGTCAACAGAGGGGGCAGATACGCAGTATTTT.

This clone came up many times. The chain couples TRBV6-1 to TRBJ1-1; D is perhaps TRBD1 (6 bases). The ends were cut back, 5 bases at V and 2 bases at J, with 15 bases in the middle. Germline V gene data show CDR1 as MNHNS and CDR2 as SASEGT. The CDR3 extends over 15 amino acids. CDR3 in amino acids: CASSYSQGSNTEAFF. The DNA of the CDR3 is TGTGCCAGCAGTTATTCACAGGGAAGTAACACTGAAGCTTTCTTT.

This clone was seen at least ten times. CDR3: CASNIRGDTGELFF. The CDR3 DNA reads as TGTGCCAGCAACATCAGGGGTGACACCGGGGAGCTGTTTTTT. The chain carries TRBV2 and TRBJ2-2; D may be TRBD1 (6 bases). Germline loops: CDR1 SNHLY, CDR2 FYNNEI. The germline V and J ends were trimmed by 7 bases and 3 bases, with 12 bases remaining between them. The CDR3 contains 14 residues.

The rearrangement links TRBV20-1 to TRBJ1-5; D is perhaps TRBD1 (5 bases). Germline loops: CDR1 DFQATT, CDR2 SNEGSKA (reference sequence). The CDR3 has 15 amino acids. The V gene lost 6 bases and the J gene lost 7 bases, with 22 bases spanning the gap. CDR3 loop: CSANDGPGGGQPQHF. For the CDR3, the DNA is TGCAGTGCAAACGACGGGCCCGGGGGTGGACAGCCCCAGCATTTT.

In this sample, this clone turned up many times. V usage is TRBV7-9 and J usage is TRBJ1-5; the D gene is possibly TRBD1 (6 bases). Looked up from germline, CDR1 is SEHNR and CDR2 is FQNEAQ (reference sequence). Trimming cost V 5 bases and J 0 bases, with 11 bases left between them. The CDR3 sequence is 15 residues long. The DNA of the CDR3 is TGTGCCAGCAGCGGCAGGACAGATAGCAATCAGCCCCAGCATTTT. This gives the protein CASSGRTDSNQPQHF.